The 24 T cell receptor beta chains below were found in one sample sequenced in a study of identical twins. TCRdb ran MiXCR on the 5' RACE reads and lists one entry per CDR3 protein. This table has 450,000 or so distinct CDR3 sequences, roughly 13% appearing once. These same records also appear under a second study, on yellow fever vaccine responses in identical twins.

Sample: CD4+ T cells sorted from blood. The receptors were gathered from a woman between 18 and 29 years old in good health.

The chain is built from TRBV10-1 and TRBJ2-3; 7 nucleotides align to TRBD2. The ends lost 3 bases at V and 9 bases at J; junction bases unmatched: 12. The CDR3 totals 15 residues. Germline CDR1 reads WNHNN; CDR2 reads SYGVQD (reference sequence). The CDR3 coding sequence is TGCGCCAGCAGTGAAGTCTCGGGAGGCCCTGGCACGCAGTATTTT. Protein sequence: CASSEVSGGPGTQYF.

Note on this clonotype: This may come from a read error, since a much larger clone is one base off. V is TRBV20-1 and J is TRBJ2-3; D gene unclear. The CDR3 is made up of 12 amino acids. Germline V gene lookup returns CDR1 DFQATT and CDR2 SNEGSKA (reference sequence). V lost 4 bases and J 0 bases, leaving 5 bases between the germline ends. The CDR3 sequence is CSAITSTDTQYF. CDR3 bases: TGCAGTGCTATCACTAGCACAGATACGCAGTATTTT.

This clonotype was seen at least ten times. V gene TRBV12-3 or TRBV12-4 combines with J gene TRBJ2-1; 10 nucleotides agree with TRBD2. The CDR3 is made up of 15 amino acids. With V trimmed by 8 bases and J by 1 base, 5 bases remained unmatched. The CDR3 here is CASGAGGISYNEQFF. The DNA of the CDR3 is TGTGCCAGCGGAGCGGGAGGGATATCCTACAATGAGCAGTTCTTC.

The chain is built from TRBV20-1 and TRBJ2-3, with D tentatively TRBD2 (6 bases). CDR3 length: 12 amino acids. Trimming took 7 bases from V and 2 from J, leaving 10 bases between them. Germline CDR1 DFQATT, CDR2 SNEGSKA (reference sequence). CDR3 coding DNA: TGCAGTGGGAGGGTGGACACAGATACGCAGTATTTT. This gives the protein CSGRVDTDTQYF.

The V gene is TRBV10-3, the J gene TRBJ2-7; 7 nucleotides agree with TRBD2. Per germline, CDR1 ENHRY and CDR2 SYGVKD. The CDR3 loop spans 15 amino acids. With 0 bases clipped from V and 0 bases from J, the junction kept 2 bases outside the gene matches. This chain's CDR3 is CAISESWGGSYEQYF. The DNA for the CDR3 is TGTGCCATCAGTGAGTCGTGGGGGGGCTCCTACGAGCAGTACTTC.

This clonotype was found many times. This chain links TRBV7-2 with TRBJ2-7, with 7 bases identical to TRBD2. There are 14 residues in the CDR3. V lost 2 bases and J lost 2; bases outside the gene matches: 3. Germline V gene sequence: CDR1 SGHTA, CDR2 FQGNSA. CDR3: CASSLSGLAYEQYF. CDR3 DNA sequence: TGTGCCAGCAGCTTATCCGGACTAGCCTACGAGCAGTACTTC.

This clonotype was counted only a few times. The chain combines TRBV7-8 with TRBJ2-1; D is perhaps TRBD1 (5 bases). Germline V gene lookup returns CDR1 SGHVS and CDR2 FQNEAQ. The V end lost 2 bases, the J end lost 7 bases, and 9 bases lay between the germline ends. This CDR3 is 13 amino acids long. The CDR3 DNA sequence: TGTGCCAGCAGCTTAAACAAGGGGAATGAGCAGTTCTTC. Protein product: CASSLNKGNEQFF. Complete variable domain (other parts from reference TRBV7-8 and TRBJ2-1): GAGVSQSPRYKVAKRGQDVALRCDPISGHVSLFWYQQALGQGPEFLTYFQNEAQLDKSGLPSDRFFAERPEGSVSTLKIQRTQQEDSAVYLCASSLNKGNEQFFGPGTRLTVL.

This clonotype was found many times. The rearrangement links TRBV12-3 or TRBV12-4 to TRBJ2-7; maybe TRBD2 (6 bases). The CDR3 is 13 residues long. V was pared by 8 bases and J by 7 bases, with 18 bases between. The CDR3 DNA is TGTGCCAGCTACCTGTCGGGGGTGGGGGAGCAGTACTTC. Encoded protein: CASYLSGVGEQYF.

This clonotype was picked up many times. This rearrangement joins TRBV29-1 to TRBJ2-1; possibly TRBD1 for D (5 bases). V lost 2 bases and J lost 8, with 10 bases in between. CDR1 and CDR2 (germline): SQVTM, ANQGSEA. The CDR3 runs 12 residues. CDR3 sequence reads: CSVEIIRDEQFF. For the CDR3, the DNA is TGCAGCGTTGAAATTATCAGGGATGAGCAGTTCTTC.

This clonotype showed up just a few times. CDR3 loop: CASSRRDRGGNEQFF. CDR3 DNA: TGTGCCAGTAGTCGCCGGGACAGGGGCGGGAATGAGCAGTTCTTC. The J gene is TRBJ2-1, the V gene TRBV19; 10 bases map to TRBD1. This CDR3 has 15 residues. Germline CDR1 reads LNHDA; CDR2 reads SQIVND (reference sequence). V shed 5 bases and J 7 bases; nucleotides not matched to a gene: 8. The entire variable domain, with the rest obtained from reference TRBV19 and TRBJ2-1, is as follows: DGGITQSPKYLFRKEGQNVTLSCEQNLNHDAMYWYRQDPGQGLRLIYYSQIVNDFQKGDIAEGYSVSREKKESFPLTVTSAQKNPTAFYLCASSRRDRGGNEQFFGPGTRLTVL.

About this clonotype: The junction does not match germline at one end; this may be a read error. J is TRBJ2-5 and V is TRBV28; D possibly corresponds to TRBD2 (5 bases). The length of the CDR3 is 14 residues. Germline CDR1 reads MDHEN; CDR2 reads SYDVKM. This CDR3 is CASSLWTWRETQYF. As DNA, the CDR3 is TGTGCCAGCAGCTTATGGACTTGGCGGGAGACCCAGTACTTC. Together with reference TRBV28 and TRBJ2-5, the CDR3 gives the full variable domain: DVKVTQSSRYLVKRTGEKVFLECVQDMDHENMFWYRQDPGLGLRLIYFSYDVKMKEKGDIPEGYSVSREKKERFSLILESASTNQTSMYLCASSLWTWRETQYFGPGTRLLVL.

V and J are TRBV10-2 and TRBJ2-7; D is ambiguous. The CDR3 spans 13 residues. CDR1 and CDR2 from the germline V gene are WSHSY and SAAADI. Deletions cut 3 bases from V and 5 bases from J, with 11 bases between. CDR3 amino acids: CASSEQTWDEQYF. CDR3 bases: TGCGCCAGCAGTGAACAGACTTGGGACGAGCAGTACTTC.

A few counts support this clonotype. V is TRBV6-1 and J is TRBJ1-2; D gene ambiguous. The germline V gene has CDR1 MNHNS and CDR2 SASEGT. V lost 6 bases and J 4 bases, leaving 15 bases between the germline ends. The CDR3 sequence is 14 residues long. The CDR3 reads CASSTTPGPYGYTF. CDR3 nucleotides: TGTGCCAGCAGCACTACTCCGGGCCCCTATGGCTACACCTTC.

This clonotype appeared many times. V gene TRBV27 combines with J gene TRBJ2-7; D might be TRBD1 or TRBD2, each matching 5 bases. Germline assignment: CDR1 MNHEY and CDR2 SMNVEV (reference sequence). Trimming took off 4 bases at V and 4 bases at J, with 14 bases between the two ends. This CDR3 is 14 amino acids long. The CDR3 DNA reads TGTGCCAGCAGTTACGGTGGTGGGGGTTACGAGCAGTACTTC. Translating it yields CASSYGGGGYEQYF.

This clonotype came up a few times. The chain links TRBV20-1 to TRBJ2-3, with 7 bases aligning to TRBD1. The V gene's germline CDR1 is DFQATT and CDR2 SNEGSKA (reference sequence). Trimming cost V 6 bases and J 5 bases; bases outside gene matches: 8. This CDR3 region has 13 residues. Here the CDR3 reads CSADDRAGDTQYF. The CDR3 DNA is TGCAGTGCCGACGACAGGGCTGGAGATACGCAGTATTTT.

The chain combines TRBV12-3 or TRBV12-4 with TRBJ1-2; D call uncertain. V was cut by 6 bases and J by 4 bases, with 9 bases left in between. This CDR3 has 12 amino acids. The CDR3 protein is CASSDTPYGYTF. As DNA, the CDR3 is TGTGCCAGCAGCGACACCCCCTATGGCTACACCTTC.

V and J are TRBV5-1 and TRBJ1-3; the D is unclear. Germline V CDR1 and CDR2: SGHRS, YFSETQ. This CDR3 comprises 16 residues. The V end was cut by 0 bases, the J end by 0 bases, with 10 bases between. The CDR3 DNA is TGCGCCAGCAGCTTGGAGGGCGGCCTCTCTGGAAACACCATATATTTT. Protein sequence: CASSLEGGLSGNTIYF.

This clonotype appeared a few times. This chain connects TRBV7-2 to TRBJ1-2; D possibly corresponds to TRBD1 (6 bases). Trimming removed 1 base from V and 0 bases from J, with 12 bases in between. Germline V gene sequence: CDR1 SGHTA, CDR2 FQGNSA. CDR3 length: 16 residues. CDR3 residues: CASSLGRGLANYGYTF. Here the CDR3 DNA reads TGTGCCAGCAGCTTAGGGAGGGGGTTAGCTAACTATGGCTACACCTTC. The full variable domain, completed using reference TRBV7-2 and TRBJ1-2, is GAGVSQSPSNKVTEKGKDVELRCDPISGHTALYWYRQSLGQGLEFLIYFQGNSAPDKSGLPSDRFSAERTGGSVSTLTIQRTQQEDSAVYLCASSLGRGLANYGYTFGSGTRLTVV.

The table lists this clonotype with many counts. This chain joins TRBV7-6 and TRBJ2-1, with a weak D call TRBD1 (6 bases). Trimming shortened V by 5 bases and J by 4 bases, and 12 bases separated the two germline ends. Per germline, CDR1 SGHVS and CDR2 FNYEAQ. This CDR3 region has 14 residues. DNA of the CDR3: TGTGCCAGCAGCCCAACAGGGTATTACAATGAGCAGTTCTTC. It codes for CASSPTGYYNEQFF.

The chain has TRBV4-3 and TRBJ2-2; D perhaps matches TRBD1 (8 bases). The CDR3 runs to 17 residues. Germline CDR1 is LGHNA and CDR2 is YSLEER. The V gene lost 1 base and the J gene lost 4 bases, with 16 bases spanning the gap. The CDR3 DNA sequence: TGCGCCAGCAGCCAAGGACGGACAGGGAGGGGCACCGGGGAGCTGTTTTTT. Translated: CASSQGRTGRGTGELFF.

The V call is TRBV7-3, the J call TRBJ2-7; 10 bases line up with TRBD2. The germline V gene encodes CDR1 SGHTA and CDR2 FQGTGA. This CDR3 contains 15 residues. J was trimmed by 3 bases and V by 4 bases; bases with no gene match: 6. The CDR3 sequence: CASSYSGGIVYEQYF. The CDR3 nucleotides read TGTGCCAGCAGCTATAGCGGGGGGATTGTCTACGAGCAGTACTTC. Combining the CDR3 with reference TRBV7-3 and TRBJ2-7 gives the whole variable domain GAGVSQTPSNKVTEKGKYVELRCDPISGHTALYWYRQSLGQGPEFLIYFQGTGAADDSGLPNDRFFAVRPEGSVSTLKIQRTERGDSAVYLCASSYSGGIVYEQYFGPGTRLTVT.

This clonotype was seen a handful of times. The chain recombines TRBV3-1 with TRBJ1-6, with TRBD1 identical over 11 bases. Per the germline V gene, CDR1 is LGHDT and CDR2 is YNNKEL (reference sequence). V shed 3 bases and J 9 bases; nucleotides not matched to a gene: 13. The CDR3 spans 18 residues. The CDR3 region is CASSQVILIGQGASPLHF. In DNA form, the CDR3 reads TGTGCCAGCAGCCAGGTTATTCTCATCGGACAGGGGGCTTCACCCCTCCACTTT.

The V call is TRBV20-1, the J call TRBJ2-4, with a weak D call TRBD2 (6 bases). The CDR3 length is 15 residues. V lost 6 bases to trimming and J lost 1 base, with 16 bases between them. Germline CDR1 reads DFQATT; CDR2 reads SNEGSKA (reference sequence). The CDR3 DNA reads as TGCAGTGCCGTCAGCTGGGGGGAGGCCAAAAACATTCAGTACTTC. Amino acids: CSAVSWGEAKNIQYF.

The chain is built from TRBV7-4 and TRBJ2-5, with 13 positions matching TRBD2. The germline V gene has CDR1 SGHVT and CDR2 SQSDAQ. This CDR3 has 18 amino acids. The ends lost 11 bases at V and 3 bases at J; junction bases unmatched: 18. CDR3: CAFCSSAPGLAGKETQYF. CDR3 coding DNA: TGTGCCTTCTGTTCCTCCGCCCCGGGACTAGCGGGAAAAGAGACCCAGTACTTC.